The clone carrying this T cell receptor (beta chain) was seen many times. Its antigen is not known. The data originate from a study of CD8 T cells in ankylosing spondylitis. General study results and limits: Ankylosing spondylitis blood appeared to carry a characteristic TCR beta motif of roughly 8 highly homologous variants. Those disease-linked clones were CD8+; they were also relatively rare in peripheral blood.

Construction of TCR beta libraries was performed using quantitative 5'-RACE with molecular barcodes. TCRdb re-called the 5' RACE reads through MiXCR, storing one row per CDR3 protein. The data hold about 390,000 distinct CDR3 sequences, with about a fifth observed a single time. Between the trimmed V and J ends, which lost 7 bases and 3 bases, there was a span of 14 bases. CDR3 length equals 13 residues. Germline V CDR1 and CDR2: SQVTM, ANQGSEA. The sequence came from a male donor with ankylosing spondylitis. The rearrangement links TRBV29-1 to TRBJ2-3; D is possibly TRBD2 (7 bases). Sequenced material: blood, either unsorted or a sorted T cell fraction (not recorded which). CDR3 nucleotide sequence: TGCAGCGGCTTCGCGGGGGCAACAGATACGCAGTATTTT. This encodes CSGFAGATDTQYF.